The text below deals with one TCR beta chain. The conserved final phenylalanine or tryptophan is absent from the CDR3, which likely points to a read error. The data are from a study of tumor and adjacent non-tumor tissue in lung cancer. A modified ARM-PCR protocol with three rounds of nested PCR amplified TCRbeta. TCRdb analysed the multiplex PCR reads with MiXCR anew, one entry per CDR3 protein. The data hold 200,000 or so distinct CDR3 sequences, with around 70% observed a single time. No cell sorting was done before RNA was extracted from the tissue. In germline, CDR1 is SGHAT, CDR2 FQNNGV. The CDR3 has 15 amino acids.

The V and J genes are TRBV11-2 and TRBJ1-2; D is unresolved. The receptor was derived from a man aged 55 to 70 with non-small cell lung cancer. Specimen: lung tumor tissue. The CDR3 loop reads CASSLDVRAYYCYTL. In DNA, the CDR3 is TGTGCCAGCAGCTTAGATGTGAGAGCTTACTATTGCTACACCCTC.